This TCR beta chain was documented in a study of blood T cell repertoires in COVID-19. CDR1 and CDR2 (germline): SNHLY, FYNNEI. The CDR3 contains 12 residues. V lost 9 bases to trimming and J lost 0 bases, with 8 bases between them. This table comes from immunoSEQ multiplex PCR, and its TCRdb copy is limited to in-frame clones, with some not included. The repertoire holds 150,000 to 200,000 clones, with about 89% as singletons. The sample was peripheral blood. The V call is TRBV2, the J call TRBJ1-1, with TRBD1 as a possible D gene (5 bases). The sequence derives from a man between 65 and 85 years old with acute or convalescent COVID-19. The CDR3 DNA follows: TGTGCCAGGACAGCAGTGAACACTGAAGCTTTCTTT. It translates to CARTAVNTEAFF.